This T cell receptor (beta chain) was captured by sequencing in a study of blood T cell repertoires in COVID-19. Overall study: The samples span acute and convalescent COVID-19 from the United States, Italy and Spain. Sources were T cells, B-cell-depleted T cells, or PBMCs; the material itself was cDNA or gDNA.

Per the original data handling: Quantification of nucleated cells was approximated via reference gene primer amplification. This table comes from immunoSEQ multiplex PCR, and its TCRdb copy is limited to in-frame clones, with some not included. V and J calls and clone size are given by that table; D and trimming were obtained from the DNA. The sample lists roughly 30,000 clones; over 75% were seen once. Germline-derived CDR1 and CDR2 are GTSNPN and SVGIG (reference sequence). The CDR3 runs to 14 residues. V dropped 2 bases and J dropped 7 bases, with 12 bases sitting between them. V usage is TRBV30 and J usage is TRBJ1-6; D is perhaps TRBD1 (6 bases). Source material: peripheral blood. The receptor was isolated from a woman aged 60-75 years with acute or convalescent COVID-19. CDR3 amino acids: CAWSRHRVNSPLHF. Written as DNA, the CDR3 is TGTGCCTGGAGTCGGCACAGGGTCAATTCACCCCTCCACTTT.